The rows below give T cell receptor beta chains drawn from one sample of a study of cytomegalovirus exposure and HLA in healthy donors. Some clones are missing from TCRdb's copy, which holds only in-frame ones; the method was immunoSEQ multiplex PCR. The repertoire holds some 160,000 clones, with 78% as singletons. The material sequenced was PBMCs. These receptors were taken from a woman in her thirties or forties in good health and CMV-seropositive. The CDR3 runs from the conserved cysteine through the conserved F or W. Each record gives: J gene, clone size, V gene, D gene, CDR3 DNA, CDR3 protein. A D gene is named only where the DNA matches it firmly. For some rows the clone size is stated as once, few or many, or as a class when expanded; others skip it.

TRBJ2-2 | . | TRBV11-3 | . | TGTGCCAGCACAGGGAACACCGGGGAGCTGTTTTTT | CASTGNTGELFF
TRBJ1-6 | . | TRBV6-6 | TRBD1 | TGTGCTAGCAGAAGGACAGGGATGAGTAATTCACCCCTCCACTTT | CASRRTGMSNSPLHF
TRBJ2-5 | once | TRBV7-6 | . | TGTGCCAGCAGCCCCGGGGAGACCCAGTACTTC | CASSPGETQYF
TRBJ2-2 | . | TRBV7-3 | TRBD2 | TGTGCCAGCAGCTTTTCGAAGCGGGGCACCGGGGAGCTGTTTTTT | CASSFSKRGTGELFF
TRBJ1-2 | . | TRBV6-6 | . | TGTGCCAGCAGTTACCTAGCCACAACTAACTATGGCTACACCTTC | CASSYLATTNYGYTF
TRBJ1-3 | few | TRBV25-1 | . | TGTGCCACCGCTATAGGAAACACCATATATTTT | CATAIGNTIYF
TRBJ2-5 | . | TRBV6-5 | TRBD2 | TGTGCCAGCAGTTACTCGATCCTAGCGGGGGGCGAGACCCAGTACTTC | CASSYSILAGGETQYF
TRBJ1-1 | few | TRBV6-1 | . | TGTGCCAGCAGTTATGTTCAGGGATACACTGAAGCTTTCTTT | CASSYVQGYTEAFF
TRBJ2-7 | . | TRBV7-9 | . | TGTGCCAGCAGCTCACCGGGACACCAAAGCTACGAGCAGTACTTC | CASSSPGHQSYEQYF
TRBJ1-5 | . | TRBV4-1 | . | TGCGCCAGCAGCCCTCACAGGGATAGCAATCAGCCCCAGCATTTT | CASSPHRDSNQPQHF
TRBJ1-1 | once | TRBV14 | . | TGTGCCAGCAGCCTCAAAGGGGGTATCACTGAAGCTTTCTTT | CASSLKGGITEAFF
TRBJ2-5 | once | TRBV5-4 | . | TGTGCCAGCAGCTTGGATAACAGGGAAGAGACCCAGTACTTC | CASSLDNREETQYF
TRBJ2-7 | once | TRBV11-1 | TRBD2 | TGTGCCAGCAGAAAAAACCCCCTTAGCGGGGGGGATGAGCAGTACTTC | CASRKNPLSGGDEQYF
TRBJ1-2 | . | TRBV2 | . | TGTGCCAGCAGTGAGGGACTGGGTTACTATGGCTACACCTTC | CASSEGLGYYGYTF
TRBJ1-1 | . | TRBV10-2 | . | TGCGCCAGCAGTTGGGACAAATACACTGAAGCTTTCTTT | CASSWDKYTEAFF
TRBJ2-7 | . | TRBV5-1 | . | TGCGCCAGCAGCCCCCTACTTACCTACGAGCAGTACTTC | CASSPLLTYEQYF
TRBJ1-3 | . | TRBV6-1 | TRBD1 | TGTGCCAGCAGTGACCGAGCACAGGGGCGCTCTGGAAACACCATATATTTT | CASSDRAQGRSGNTIYF
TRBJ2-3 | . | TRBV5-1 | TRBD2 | TGCGCCAGCAAGAAAGTAGCGGGGGGGCTGCGCACAGATACGCAGTATTTT | CASKKVAGGLRTDTQYF
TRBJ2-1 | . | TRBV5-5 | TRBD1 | TGTGCCAGCAGCTTGGACAGGGGATTCAATGAGCAGTTCTTC | CASSLDRGFNEQFF
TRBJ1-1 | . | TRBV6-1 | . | TGTGCCAGCAGTGAAGCTACGGGGAACACTGAAGCTTTCTTT | CASSEATGNTEAFF
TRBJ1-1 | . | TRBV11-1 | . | TGTGCCAGCAGCTCCAACAGCCAATTGAACACTGAAGCTTTCTTT | CASSSNSQLNTEAFF
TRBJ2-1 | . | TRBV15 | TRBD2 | TGTGCCACCAGCAGAATCTCTAGCGGGGGGTCGTATGAGCAGTTCTTC | CATSRISSGGSYEQFF
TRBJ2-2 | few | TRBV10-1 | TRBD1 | TGCGCCAGCAGTGAGGGACAGGGGATCACCGGGGAGCTGTTTTTT | CASSEGQGITGELFF
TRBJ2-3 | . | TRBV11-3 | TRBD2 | TGTGCCAGCAGCTTAGGGATAGCGGGGAACACAGATACGCAGTATTTT | CASSLGIAGNTDTQYF
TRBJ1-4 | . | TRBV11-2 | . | TGTGCCAGCAGCTTAAGAGGTGCAACTAATGAAAAACTGTTTTTT | CASSLRGATNEKLFF
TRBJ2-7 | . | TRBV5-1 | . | TGCGCCAGCAGCTTGTCCGGGGTGGGCTCCTACGAGCAGTACTTC | CASSLSGVGSYEQYF